One and the same sample provided the 11 T cell receptor beta chains below, sequenced in a study of blood T cell repertoires in COVID-19. Sequencing was performed with immunoSEQ multiplex PCR; in TCRdb, only in-frame clones are kept and a portion is missing. The table shows 100,000 to 150,000 clones, with 70% to 75% occurring only once. Specimen: peripheral blood. The origin of the receptors is a man aged 55 to 70 with acute or convalescent COVID-19.

The V gene is TRBV3-1 (or the pseudogene TRBV3-2), the J gene TRBJ1-1; the D gene is possibly TRBD1 (5 bases). V lost 1 base, J lost 10 bases, and 10 bases lay in between. Germline V gives CDR1 LGHDT, CDR2 YNNKEL (reference sequence). The CDR3 sequence is 12 residues long. The CDR3 nucleotides are TGTGCCAGCAGCCAAGTTTCCGGGGGAGCTTTCTTT. The encoded protein is CASSQVSGGAFF.

This clone was detected once. The chain couples TRBV20-1 to TRBJ2-7, with D possibly matching TRBD2 (5 bases). Trimming removed 3 bases from V and 6 bases from J, with 9 bases in between. The CDR3 consists of 11 residues. Germline values: CDR1 DFQATT, CDR2 SNEGSKA (reference sequence). CDR3 region: CSASGIREQYF. CDR3 in DNA: TGCAGTGCTAGCGGGATCCGCGAGCAGTACTTC.

The chain joins TRBV6-1 to TRBJ2-7; weak D call: TRBD2 (6 bases). The germline V gene encodes CDR1 MNHNS and CDR2 SASEGT. V lost 1 base and J 0 bases, leaving 31 bases between the germline ends. The CDR3 has 22 amino acids. The CDR3 region has the DNA TGTGCCAGCAGTGAAGGGGACTCTCCGGGACGGCCGTTGGCGGGGTTCTCCTACGAGCAGTACTTC. As protein: CASSEGDSPGRPLAGFSYEQYF.

The chain couples TRBV27 to TRBJ1-1; 7 bases are shared with TRBD1. The CDR3 length is 14 residues. V was pared by 5 bases and J by 3 bases, with 6 bases of the junction left unmatched. Germline V gene lookup returns CDR1 MNHEY and CDR2 SMNVEV (reference sequence). The CDR3: CASSLQGDDTEAFF. The CDR3 nucleotides are TGTGCCAGCAGTCTCCAGGGGGACGACACTGAAGCTTTCTTT.

This clone was counted a few times. This chain links TRBV6-4 with TRBJ1-6; D remains unclear. Germline values: CDR1 MRHNA, CDR2 SNTAGT. The CDR3 loop spans 15 amino acids. With 4 bases removed from V and 7 bases from J, the gap between germline ends came to 14 bases. The chain's CDR3 is CASSVEASANSPLHF. The CDR3 DNA is TGTGCCAGCAGTGTCGAGGCGTCAGCGAATTCACCCCTCCACTTT.

This clone was recorded a few times. The chain recombines TRBV19 with TRBJ2-5; 11 bases match TRBD2. Germline CDR1 and CDR2: LNHDA and SQIVND (reference sequence). Trimming at V came to 5 bases and at J to 4 bases, leaving 18 bases not matched to a gene. This CDR3 has 19 residues. The CDR3 bases are TGTGCCAGTAGTCCACCTTCTGGCCTAGCGGGAGGAGGAGGAGAGACCCAGTACTTC. Translation: CASSPPSGLAGGGGETQYF.

The V gene is TRBV30, the J gene TRBJ1-1; D gene uncertain. V was clipped by 7 bases and J by 0 bases, with 9 bases between them. CDR1 is GTSNPN, CDR2 SVGIG, per germline (reference sequence). This CDR3 comprises 12 residues. The chain's CDR3 is CASSRLNTEAFF. The CDR3 DNA reads as TGTGCCTCCTCCAGGCTGAACACTGAAGCTTTCTTT.

V gene TRBV5-1 combines with J gene TRBJ2-1; TRBD1 aligns across 9 bases. This CDR3 comprises 15 residues. V trimming: 0 bases; J trimming: 4 bases; junction bases outside the gene matches: 2. CDR1 SGHRS and CDR2 YFSETQ come from the germline V gene. The CDR3 coding sequence is TGCGCCAGCAGCTTGGCGGGACAGGGATACAATGAGCAGTTCTTC. The encoded protein is CASSLAGQGYNEQFF.

This clone was recorded a few times. This rearrangement joins TRBV28 to TRBJ1-1, with D possibly TRBD1 on 5 matching bases. The germline gives CDR1 MDHEN, CDR2 SYDVKM. This CDR3 contains 13 residues. Between the trimmed V and J ends, which lost 7 bases and 4 bases, there was a span of 13 bases. The CDR3 reads CASTRRGITEAFF. The CDR3 bases are TGTGCCAGCACCAGAAGGGGAATCACTGAAGCTTTCTTT.

The V and J genes are TRBV6-6 and TRBJ1-2, with 10 bases lining up with TRBD1. The ends lost 4 bases at V and 5 bases at J; junction bases unmatched: 7. Germline CDR1 is MNHNY and CDR2 is SVGAGI (reference sequence). The CDR3 consists of 15 residues. CDR3 sequence (DNA): TGTGCCAGCAGTTCCATGACAGGGGGCTCATATGGCTACACCTTC. It is translated as CASSSMTGGSYGYTF.

The J gene is TRBJ2-7, the V gene TRBV3-1 (or the pseudogene TRBV3-2); possibly TRBD2 for D (7 bases). The CDR3 is made up of 13 amino acids. Germline V gene sequence: CDR1 LGHDT, CDR2 YNNKEL (reference sequence). Trimming took 8 bases from V and 8 from J, leaving 19 bases between them. The CDR3 coding sequence is TGTGCCAGCTGCGGGAGTTTGGGGGCGAAGCAGTACTTC. This translates into CASCGSLGAKQYF.